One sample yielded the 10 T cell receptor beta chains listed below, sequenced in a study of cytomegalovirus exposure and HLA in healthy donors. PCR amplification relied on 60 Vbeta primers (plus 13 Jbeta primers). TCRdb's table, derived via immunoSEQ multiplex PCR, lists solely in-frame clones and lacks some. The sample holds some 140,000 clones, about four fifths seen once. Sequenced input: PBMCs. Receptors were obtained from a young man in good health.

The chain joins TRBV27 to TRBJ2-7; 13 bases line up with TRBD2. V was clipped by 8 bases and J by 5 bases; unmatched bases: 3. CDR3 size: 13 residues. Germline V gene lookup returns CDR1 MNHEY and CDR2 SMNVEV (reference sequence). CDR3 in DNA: TGTGCCAGCGGACTAGCGGGAGTTCACGAGCAGTACTTC. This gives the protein CASGLAGVHEQYF.

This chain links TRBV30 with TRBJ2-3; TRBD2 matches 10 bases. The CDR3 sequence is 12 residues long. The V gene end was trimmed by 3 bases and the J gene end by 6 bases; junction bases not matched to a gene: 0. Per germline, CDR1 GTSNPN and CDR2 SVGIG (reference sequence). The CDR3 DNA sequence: TGTGCCTGGAGACTAGCGGGGGATACGCAGTATTTT. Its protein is CAWRLAGDTQYF. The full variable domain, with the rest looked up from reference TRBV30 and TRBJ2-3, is SQTIHQWPATLVQPVGSPLSLECTVEGTSNPNLYWYRQAAGRGLQLLFYSVGIGQISSEVPQNLSASRPQDRQFILSSKKLLLSDSGFYLCAWRLAGDTQYFGPGTRLTVL.

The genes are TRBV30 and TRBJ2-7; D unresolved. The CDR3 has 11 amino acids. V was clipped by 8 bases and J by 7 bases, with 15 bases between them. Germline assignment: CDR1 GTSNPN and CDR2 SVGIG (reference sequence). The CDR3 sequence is CALSPTGEQYF. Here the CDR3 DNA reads TGTGCCCTGTCCCCGACGGGTGAGCAGTACTTC.

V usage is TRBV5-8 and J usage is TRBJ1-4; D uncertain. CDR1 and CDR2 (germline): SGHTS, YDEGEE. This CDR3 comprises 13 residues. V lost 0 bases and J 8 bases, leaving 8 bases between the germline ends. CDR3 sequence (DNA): TGTGCCAGCAGCTTGGATGGGAGGGAAAAACTGTTTTTT. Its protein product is CASSLDGREKLFF.

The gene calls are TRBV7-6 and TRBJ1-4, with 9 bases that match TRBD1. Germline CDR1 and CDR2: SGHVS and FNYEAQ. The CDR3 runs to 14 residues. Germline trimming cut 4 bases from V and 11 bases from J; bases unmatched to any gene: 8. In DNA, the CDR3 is TGTGCCAGCAGCTCAACAGGGGGCGCGGGGAAACTGTTTTTT. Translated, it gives CASSSTGGAGKLFF.

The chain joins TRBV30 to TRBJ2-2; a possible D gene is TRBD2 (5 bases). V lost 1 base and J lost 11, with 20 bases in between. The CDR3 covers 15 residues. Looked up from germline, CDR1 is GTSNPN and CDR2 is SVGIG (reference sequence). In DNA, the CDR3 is TGTGCCTGGAGTGCCGAGGCCGGGCCTCCGGGAGAGCTGTTTTTT. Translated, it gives CAWSAEAGPPGELFF.

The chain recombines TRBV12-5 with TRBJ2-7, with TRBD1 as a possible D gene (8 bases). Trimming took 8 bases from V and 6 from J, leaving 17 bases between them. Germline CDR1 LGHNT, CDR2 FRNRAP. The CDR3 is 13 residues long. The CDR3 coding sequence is TGTGCTAGTACCTCGGACAGGGAGGGCGAGCAGTACTTC. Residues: CASTSDREGEQYF.

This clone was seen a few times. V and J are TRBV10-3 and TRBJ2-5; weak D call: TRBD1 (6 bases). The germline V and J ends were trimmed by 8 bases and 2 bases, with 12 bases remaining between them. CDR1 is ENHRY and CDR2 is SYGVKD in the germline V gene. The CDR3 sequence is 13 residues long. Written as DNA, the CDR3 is TGTGCCATCGGGGGACACGGACAAGAGACCCAGTACTTC. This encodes CAIGGHGQETQYF.

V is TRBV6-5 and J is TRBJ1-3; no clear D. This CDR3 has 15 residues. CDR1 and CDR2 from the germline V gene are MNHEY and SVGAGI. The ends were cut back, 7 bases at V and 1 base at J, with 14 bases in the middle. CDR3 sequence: CASNPSGNSGNTIYF. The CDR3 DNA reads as TGTGCCAGCAACCCATCGGGGAATTCTGGAAACACCATATATTTT.

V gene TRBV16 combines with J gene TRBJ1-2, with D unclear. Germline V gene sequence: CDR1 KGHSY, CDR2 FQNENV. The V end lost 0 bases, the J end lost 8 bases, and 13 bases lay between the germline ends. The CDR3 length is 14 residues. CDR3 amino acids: CASSQSSRGSGYTF. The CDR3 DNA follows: TGTGCCAGCAGCCAATCGTCACGGGGTTCGGGCTACACCTTC.